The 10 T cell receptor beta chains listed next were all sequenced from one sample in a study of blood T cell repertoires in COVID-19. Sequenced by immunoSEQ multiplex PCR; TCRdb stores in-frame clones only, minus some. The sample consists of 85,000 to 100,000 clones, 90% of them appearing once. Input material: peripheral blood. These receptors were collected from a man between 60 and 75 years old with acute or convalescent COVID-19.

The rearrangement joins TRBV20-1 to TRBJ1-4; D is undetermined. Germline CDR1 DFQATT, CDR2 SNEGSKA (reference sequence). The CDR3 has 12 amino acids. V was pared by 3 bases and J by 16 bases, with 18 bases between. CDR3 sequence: CSASNPWGGEFF. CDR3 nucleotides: TGCAGTGCTAGTAACCCATGGGGAGGAGAGTTTTTT.

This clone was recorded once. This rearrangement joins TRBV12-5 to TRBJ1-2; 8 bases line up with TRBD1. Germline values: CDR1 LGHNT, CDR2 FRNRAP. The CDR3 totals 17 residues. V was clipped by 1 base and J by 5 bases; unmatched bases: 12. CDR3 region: CASGLASGTGHTYGYTF. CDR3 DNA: TGTGCTAGTGGTTTGGCCTCGGGGACAGGACACACTTATGGCTACACCTTC.

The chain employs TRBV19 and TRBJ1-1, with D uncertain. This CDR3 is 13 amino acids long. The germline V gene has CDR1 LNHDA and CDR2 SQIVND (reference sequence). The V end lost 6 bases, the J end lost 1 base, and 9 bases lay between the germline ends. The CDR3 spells CASSAERNTEAFF. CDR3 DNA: TGTGCCAGTAGCGCCGAGAGGAACACTGAAGCTTTCTTT.

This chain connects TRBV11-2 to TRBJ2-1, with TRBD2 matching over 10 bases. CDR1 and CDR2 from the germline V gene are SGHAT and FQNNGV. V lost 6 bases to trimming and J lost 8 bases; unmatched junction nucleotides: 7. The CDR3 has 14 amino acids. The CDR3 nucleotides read TGTGCCAGCAGGCCTACTAGCGGGGACGATGAGCAGTTCTTC. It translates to CASRPTSGDDEQFF.

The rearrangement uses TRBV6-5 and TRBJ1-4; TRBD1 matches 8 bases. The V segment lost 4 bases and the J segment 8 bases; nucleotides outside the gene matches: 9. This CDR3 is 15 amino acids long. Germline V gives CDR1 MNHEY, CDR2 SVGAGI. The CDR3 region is CASSSLVRTGEKLFF. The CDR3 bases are TGTGCCAGCAGTTCCTTAGTTAGGACAGGGGAAAAACTGTTTTTT.

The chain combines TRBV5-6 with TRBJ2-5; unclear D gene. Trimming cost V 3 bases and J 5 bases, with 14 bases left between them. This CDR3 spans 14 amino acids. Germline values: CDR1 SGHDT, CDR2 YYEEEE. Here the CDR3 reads CASSSDLLRETQYF. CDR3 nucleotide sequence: TGTGCCAGCAGCTCCGACCTACTAAGGGAGACCCAGTACTTC.

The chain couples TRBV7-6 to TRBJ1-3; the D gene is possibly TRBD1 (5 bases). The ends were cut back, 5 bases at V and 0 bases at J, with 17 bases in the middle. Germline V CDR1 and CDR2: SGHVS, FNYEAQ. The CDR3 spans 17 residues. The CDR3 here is CASSPPWGVGSGNTIYF. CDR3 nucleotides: TGTGCCAGCAGCCCTCCATGGGGCGTCGGCTCTGGAAACACCATATATTTT. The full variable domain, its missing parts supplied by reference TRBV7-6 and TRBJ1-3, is GAGVSQSPRYKVTKRGQDVALRCDPISGHVSLYWYRQALGQGPEFLTYFNYEAQQDKSGLPNDRFSAERPEGSISTLTIQRTEQRDSAMYRCASSPPWGVGSGNTIYFGEGSWLTVV.

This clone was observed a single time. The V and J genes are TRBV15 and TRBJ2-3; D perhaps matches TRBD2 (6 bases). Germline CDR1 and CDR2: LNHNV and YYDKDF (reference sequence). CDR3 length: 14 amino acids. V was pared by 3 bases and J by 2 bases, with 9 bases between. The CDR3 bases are TGTGCCACCAGCAGGGGAGGTACCACAGATACGCAGTATTTT. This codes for CATSRGGTTDTQYF.

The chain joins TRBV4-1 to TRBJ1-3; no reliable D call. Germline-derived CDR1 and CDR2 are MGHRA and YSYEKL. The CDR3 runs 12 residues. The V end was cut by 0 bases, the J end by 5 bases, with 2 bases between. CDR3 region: CASSQDRNTIYF. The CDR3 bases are TGCGCCAGCAGCCAAGACAGAAACACCATATATTTT.

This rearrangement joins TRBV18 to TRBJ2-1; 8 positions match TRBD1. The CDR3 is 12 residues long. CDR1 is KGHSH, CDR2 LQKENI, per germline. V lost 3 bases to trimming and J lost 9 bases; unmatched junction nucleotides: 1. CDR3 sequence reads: CASSPTGAEQFF. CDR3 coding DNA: TGTGCCAGCTCACCGACAGGGGCTGAGCAGTTCTTC.